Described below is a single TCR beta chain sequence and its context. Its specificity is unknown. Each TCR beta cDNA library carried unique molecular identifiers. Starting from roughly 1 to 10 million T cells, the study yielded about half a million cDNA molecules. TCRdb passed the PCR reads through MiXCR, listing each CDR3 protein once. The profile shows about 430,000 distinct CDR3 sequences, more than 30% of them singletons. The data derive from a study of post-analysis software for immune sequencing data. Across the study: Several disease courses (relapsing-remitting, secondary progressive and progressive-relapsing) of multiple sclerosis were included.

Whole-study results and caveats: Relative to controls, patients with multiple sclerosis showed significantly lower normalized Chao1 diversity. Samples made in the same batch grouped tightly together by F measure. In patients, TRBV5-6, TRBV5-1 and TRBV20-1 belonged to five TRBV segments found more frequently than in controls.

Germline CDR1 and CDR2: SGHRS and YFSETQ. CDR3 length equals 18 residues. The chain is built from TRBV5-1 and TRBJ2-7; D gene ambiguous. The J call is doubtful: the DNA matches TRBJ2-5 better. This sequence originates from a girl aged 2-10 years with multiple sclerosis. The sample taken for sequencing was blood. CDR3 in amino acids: CASSPWAGAPFGEETQYF. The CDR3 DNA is TGCGCCAGCAGTCCGTGGGCAGGAGCACCCTTTGGCGAAGAGACCCAGTACTTC.